There are a few counts of the clone carrying this T cell receptor beta chain. The method was immunoSEQ multiplex PCR; TCRdb's version includes in-frame clones alone and lacks a portion of them. Counted here are some 800,000 clones, about 91% occurring once; the ten biggest clones make up under 30%. This record belongs to a study of shared clonotypes between healthy human individuals. Naive CD8 cells lacked CD45RO, underwent positive selection for CCR7 and left out terminally differentiated effector memory CD45RA+ cells. The CDR3 extends over 13 amino acids. The germline CDR1 and CDR2 sequences are ENHRY and SYGVKD. The V and J ends lost 6 bases and 2 bases respectively, with 7 bases between them.

Sequencing used naive CD8+ T cells sorted from blood. The genes are TRBV10-3 and TRBJ2-2; D is uncertain. The receptor was isolated from a man aged 25 to 40 in good health. The chain's CDR3 is CAIRLINTGELFF. The CDR3 DNA follows: TGTGCCATCAGGCTCATTAACACCGGGGAGCTGTTTTTT.